This is a list of T cell receptor beta chains from one sample in a study of cytomegalovirus exposure and HLA in healthy donors. The table came from immunoSEQ multiplex PCR; TCRdb's copy has only in-frame clones and leaves some out. There are 200,000 to 250,000 clones in the sample; roughly 88% occur only once, and 2.5% to 3.5% lies in the top ten. Sequenced: PBMCs. The source of these receptors is a woman aged 18-30 years in good health and CMV-seronegative. Both conserved end residues are part of each CDR3. The D gene is left open where the match is weak. Size values are once, few and many counts, or a class for expanded clones, and some rows have none.

j_call clone_size v_call d_call cdr3_nt cdr3_aa
TRBJ2-1 . TRBV5-8 TRBD2 TGTGCCAGCAGCCTAGCGGATAGGGAGGTCAAGGAGCAGTTCTTC CASSLADREVKEQFF
TRBJ2-7 . TRBV27 TRBD2 TGTGCCAGCAGCTTTGGGGGGGGATCCTACGAGCAGTACTTC CASSFGGGSYEQYF
TRBJ2-7 . TRBV5-6 . TGTGCCAGCAGCTTCGCCCTACTATCCTACGAGCAGTACTTC CASSFALLSYEQYF
TRBJ2-1 . TRBV28 TRBD1 TGTGCCAGCAGACGAGGACAGGGTCGCCACAATGAGCAGTTCTTC CASRRGQGRHNEQFF
TRBJ1-1 once TRBV5-1 . TGCGCCAGCAGCTTCACAGGCTACACTGAAGCTTTCTTT CASSFTGYTEAFF
TRBJ1-5 . TRBV12-5 . TGTGCTAGTACCCGGGACACGGGGCGTCCGGGCCCCCAGCATTTT CASTRDTGRPGPQHF
TRBJ2-7 few TRBV6-5 . TGTGCCAGCAGTTACTATGCAGACCAGGGTTACGAGCAGTACTTC CASSYYADQGYEQYF
TRBJ2-1 . TRBV9 . TGTGCCAGCAGTAACTCCTACAATGAGCAGTTCTTC CASSNSYNEQFF
TRBJ1-5 . TRBV7-9 . TGTGCCAGCAGCTTCTCCACAGGGATCAATCAGCCCCAGCATTTT CASSFSTGINQPQHF
TRBJ1-1 . TRBV27 TRBD1 TGTGCCAGCAGCATTACAGGGGCCGGGAACACTGAAGCTTTCTTT CASSITGAGNTEAFF
TRBJ2-7 once TRBV14 . TGTGCCAGCAGCCAAGAAACCCACGGGACTTTGCAGTACTTC CASSQETHGTLQYF
TRBJ1-4 . TRBV4-1 . TGCGCCAGCAGCCCCGGGGGGGGGACGGGTAATGAAAAACTGTTTTTT CASSPGGGTGNEKLFF